A selection of T cell receptor beta chains follows, all from one sample in a study of cytomegalovirus exposure and HLA in healthy donors. TCRdb's copy holds only in-frame clones and misses some; the assay was immunoSEQ multiplex PCR. The table includes more than 95,000 clones, around 10% detected once. Sequencing used PBMCs. These receptors were obtained from a man aged 35 to 55 in good health and CMV-seropositive. CDR3s include the opening cysteine and the closing phenylalanine or tryptophan. Each record gives: V gene, J gene, D gene, clone size, CDR3 DNA, CDR3 protein. D genes are given only for firm matches. Expanded clones are given a class, and other clones once, few, many or no size at all.

>TRBV6-6|TRBJ2-5|.|few
TGTGCCAGCAGCGGGCAGGGACAAGAGACCCAGTACTTC
CASSGQGQETQYF
>TRBV28|TRBJ2-5|.|few
TGTGCCAGCAGTTTAGCGGTTATTGTTGAAGAGACCCAGTACTTC
CASSLAVIVEETQYF
>TRBV4-1|TRBJ2-2|TRBD2|few
TGCGCCAGCCTACGGACTAGCGGGAACACCGGGGAGCTGTTTTTT
CASLRTSGNTGELFF
>TRBV10-2|TRBJ2-7|TRBD1|few
TGCGCCAGCAGTGAGGGACAGGGGGCCAGCTCCTACGAGCAGTACTTC
CASSEGQGASSYEQYF
>TRBV19|TRBJ1-5|TRBD1|.
TGTGCCAGTAGTCCAGACAGGGGGAGCAATCAGCCCCAGCATTTT
CASSPDRGSNQPQHF
>TRBV2|TRBJ2-7|TRBD1|many
TGTGCCAGCAGGGACAGGGGTAAGGGTACCTTC
CASRDRGKGTF
>TRBV4-3|TRBJ1-1|.|.
TGCGCCAGCAGCCAGGCGACAAGCATGAACACTGAAGCTTTCTTT
CASSQATSMNTEAFF
>TRBV28|TRBJ2-7|.|few
TGTGCCAGCAGTTTACCGCTAGCGCCCTCCTACGAGCAGTACTTC
CASSLPLAPSYEQYF
>TRBV4-2|TRBJ2-3|.|few
TGTGCCAGCAGCCAAGATTCTAGCACAGATACGCAGTATTTT
CASSQDSSTDTQYF
>TRBV5-4|TRBJ2-7|.|.
TGTGCCAGCAGCTCAAGGGGTATCGACGAGCAGTACTTC
CASSSRGIDEQYF
>TRBV7-2|TRBJ2-1|.|few
TGTGCCAGCAGCTTCCCTCGGGAGTCTCCTAGTAATGAGCAGTTCTTC
CASSFPRESPSNEQFF
>TRBV30|TRBJ2-7|.|.
TGTGCCTGGAGTCCCCCTACTAGTCCAAGCTCCTACGAGCAGTACTTC
CAWSPPTSPSSYEQYF